These 31 T cell receptor beta chains were sequenced from one sample in a study of radiotherapy plus CTLA-4 blockade in lung cancer. Libraries were prepared by immunoSEQ multiplex PCR; TCRdb keeps only in-frame clonotypes and omits some of them. Among roughly 80,000 clones listed, about four fifths were seen once. The sample here was peripheral blood, taken from a patient treated with radiotherapy plus ipilimumab. The receptors originated from a human donor with non-small cell lung cancer who had a partial response to radiotherapy plus ipilimumab. Some clones in this sample may be carry-over from other donors' samples.

The chain joins TRBV4-2 to TRBJ2-6; 9 nucleotides align to TRBD1. The germline CDR1 and CDR2 sequences are LGHNA and YNFKEQ. This CDR3 has 16 amino acids. J was trimmed by 2 bases and V by 1 base; bases with no gene match: 0. DNA for the CDR3: TGTGCCAGCAGCCAAGGACAGGGGGCTGGGGCCAACGTCCTGACTTTC. This sequence encodes CASSQGQGAGANVLTF.

The chain carries TRBV4-1 and TRBJ2-7; 7 nucleotides agree with TRBD1. Trimming at V came to 0 bases and at J to 2 bases, leaving 7 bases not matched to a gene. Germline V gene data show CDR1 as MGHRA and CDR2 as YSYEKL. The CDR3 totals 16 residues. The CDR3 nucleotides read TGCGCCAGCAGCCAAGAAGGACAGGAGAAGACCTACGAGCAGTACTTC. This translates into CASSQEGQEKTYEQYF.

The chain carries TRBV2 and TRBJ1-1; TRBD1 is a possible D gene (5 bases). Germline lookup yields CDR1 SNHLY and CDR2 FYNNEI. V gave up 6 bases and J gave up 4 bases, with 15 bases separating them. This CDR3 region has 14 residues. DNA for the CDR3: TGTGCCAGCAGAGACCCAGGGTACATCACTGAAGCTTTCTTT. The encoded protein is CASRDPGYITEAFF.

This clone has more than one count but fewer than ten. The chain uses TRBV10-2 and TRBJ1-2; D possibly corresponds to TRBD1 (6 bases). Germline V CDR1 and CDR2: WSHSY, SAAADI. Trimming took 8 bases from V and 3 from J, leaving 22 bases between them. CDR3 length: 16 amino acids. This CDR3 reads CASLEQGRRRDYGYTF. CDR3 coding DNA: TGCGCCAGCTTAGAGCAGGGGCGACGTAGGGACTATGGCTACACCTTC.

The rearrangement uses TRBV7-3 and TRBJ2-3; 15 bases line up with TRBD2. V dropped 5 bases and J dropped 6; count of bases not matched to a gene: 6. The CDR3 has 16 residues. Germline V gene lookup returns CDR1 SGHTA and CDR2 FQGTGA. This chain's CDR3 is CASSQGTSGRRDTQYF. Here the CDR3 DNA reads TGTGCCAGCAGCCAAGGGACTAGCGGGAGGCGGGATACGCAGTATTTT. Full variable domain (missing parts from reference TRBV7-3 and TRBJ2-3): GAGVSQTPSNKVTEKGKYVELRCDPISGHTALYWYRQSLGQGPEFLIYFQGTGAADDSGLPNDRFFAVRPEGSVSTLKIQRTERGDSAVYLCASSQGTSGRRDTQYFGPGTRLTVL.

This sequence joins TRBV7-2 and TRBJ2-1; 8 bases are a match to TRBD2. Germline V gene data show CDR1 as SGHTA and CDR2 as FQGNSA. Trimming removed 5 bases from V and 4 bases from J; junction bases left unmatched: 10. The CDR3 is made up of 16 amino acids. For the CDR3, the DNA is TGTGCCAGCAGCCGGGGGGGCGGAGGGGGATACAATGAGCAGTTCTTC. Translated: CASSRGGGGGYNEQFF.

This sequence joins TRBV5-4 and TRBJ2-7, with D maybe TRBD2 (6 bases). Between the trimmed V and J ends, which lost 4 bases and 7 bases, there was a span of 18 bases. This CDR3 comprises 14 residues. CDR1 and CDR2 (germline): SGHNT, YYREEE (reference sequence). The CDR3 loop reads CASSVTSGRGEQYF. Written as DNA, the CDR3 is TGTGCCAGCAGCGTTACTAGTGGCCGGGGGGAGCAGTACTTC.

The DNA for the CDR3 is TGTGCCAGCAGTGAAAGCAGTACAGCAGTAGGCGGGGAGCTGTTTTTT. This codes for CASSESSTAVGGELFF. J is TRBJ2-2 and V is TRBV2; D gene unclear. Trimming shortened V by 2 bases and J by 7 bases, and 17 bases separated the two germline ends. CDR1 SNHLY and CDR2 FYNNEI come from the germline V gene. This CDR3 comprises 16 residues.

V gene TRBV2 combines with J gene TRBJ2-7; D is perhaps TRBD1 (7 bases). Germline V CDR1 and CDR2: SNHLY, FYNNEI. V was cut by 7 bases and J by 3 bases, with 25 bases left in between. This CDR3 is built from 17 residues. The CDR3 nucleotides read TGTGCCAGCACCCAACGACCAGGGGGGCCGTTCGGCTACGAGCAGTACTTC. It encodes CASTQRPGGPFGYEQYF.

This chain links TRBV27 with TRBJ2-7; D is ambiguous. CDR1 MNHEY and CDR2 SMNVEV come from the germline V gene (reference sequence). The V gene lost 5 bases and the J gene lost 5 bases, with 16 bases spanning the gap. The CDR3 spans 14 residues. The CDR3 coding sequence is TGTGCCAGCAGTCGATCCCAGCGACGGCACGAGCAGTACTTC. Translation: CASSRSQRRHEQYF.

J is TRBJ2-5 and V is TRBV28; TRBD1 matches at 9 bases. Germline V gene sequence: CDR1 MDHEN, CDR2 SYDVKM. The CDR3 consists of 17 residues. V lost 2 bases to trimming and J lost 1 base; unmatched junction nucleotides: 8. CDR3 bases: TGTGCCAGCAGTTTACCCCGGACAGGGGCCCGCCAAGAGACCCAGTACTTC. As protein: CASSLPRTGARQETQYF.

The CDR3 coding sequence is TGTGCCAGCAGCCCCGTCAACTCGGCAGGACCCCTCCACTTT. This gives the protein CASSPVNSAGPLHF. The chain uses TRBV9 and TRBJ1-6; no clear D. The germline V and J ends were trimmed by 4 bases and 12 bases, with 17 bases remaining between them. CDR1 SGDLS and CDR2 YYNGEE come from the germline V gene. This CDR3 has 14 amino acids.

The V call is TRBV28, the J call TRBJ2-5; tentative D call: TRBD1 (8 bases). Trimming pared 3 bases from V and 2 bases from J, leaving 28 bases between. The CDR3 spans 20 residues. Germline V gene data show CDR1 as MDHEN and CDR2 as SYDVKM. In DNA form, the CDR3 reads TGTGCCAGCAGTTTTCCCGGACAGGGAGGGGACCTCGGGGTACAAGAGACCCAGTACTTC. Translation gives CASSFPGQGGDLGVQETQYF.

V usage is TRBV15 and J usage is TRBJ1-4; no clear D. Per the germline V gene, CDR1 is LNHNV and CDR2 is YYDKDF (reference sequence). V was trimmed by 3 bases and J by 8 bases, leaving 16 bases between them. The CDR3 spans 15 residues. CDR3 DNA sequence: TGTGCCACCAGCAGCCACCGGCCCGGGAGGGAAAAACTGTTTTTT. It codes for CATSSHRPGREKLFF.

This clone came up a few times. J is TRBJ2-1 and V is TRBV25-1; 7 positions agree with TRBD2. Germline CDR1 reads MGHDK; CDR2 reads SYGVNS. The CDR3 has 14 residues. With 6 bases clipped from V and 4 bases from J, the junction kept 6 bases outside the gene matches. The CDR3 region is CASSAVAGYNEQFF. CDR3 nucleotide sequence: TGTGCCAGCAGCGCTGTAGCGGGTTACAATGAGCAGTTCTTC.

The genes are TRBV28 and TRBJ2-1, with 7 bases fitting TRBD1. Germline CDR1 is MDHEN and CDR2 is SYDVKM. The CDR3 is 13 residues long. The ends lost 4 bases at V and 5 bases at J; junction bases unmatched: 2. In DNA form, the CDR3 reads TGTGCCAGCAGTTGGGACAGCGACAATGAGCAGTTCTTC. Residues: CASSWDSDNEQFF.

J is TRBJ2-7 and V is TRBV7-2, with unresolved D. V was clipped by 3 bases and J by 2 bases, with 11 bases between them. The CDR3 runs to 14 residues. Germline V lookup: CDR1 SGHTA, CDR2 FQGNSA. CDR3 in amino acids: CASSLNLVAYEQYF. CDR3 nucleotides: TGTGCCAGCAGCTTGAACCTAGTAGCCTACGAGCAGTACTTC.

The genes are TRBV7-8 and TRBJ2-5; a weak D match, TRBD1 (6 bases). Trimming stripped 9 bases from V and 4 bases from J, with 15 bases between. CDR1 is SGHVS, CDR2 FQNEAQ, per germline. The CDR3 covers 13 residues. CDR3 amino acids: CASTRDIGETQYF. The CDR3 region has the DNA TGTGCCAGTACAAGGGACATTGGAGAGACCCAGTACTTC.

The rearrangement joins TRBV2 to TRBJ1-2; D possibly corresponds to TRBD1 (6 bases). The CDR3 is 15 residues long. The germline gives CDR1 SNHLY, CDR2 FYNNEI. V was trimmed by 2 bases and J by 8 bases, leaving 18 bases between them. DNA for the CDR3: TGTGCCAGCAGTGAACAAGGCAGGGGTAGTACGGGCTACACCTTC. Protein sequence: CASSEQGRGSTGYTF.

The chain recombines TRBV11-3 with TRBJ2-4; D possibly corresponds to TRBD2 (5 bases). V was clipped by 5 bases and J by 9 bases, with 14 bases between them. This CDR3 region has 13 residues. Germline lookup yields CDR1 SGHNT and CDR2 YENEEA. The CDR3 spells CASSTGPSGIQYF. The CDR3, as DNA: TGTGCCAGCAGCACCGGGCCGAGCGGCATTCAGTACTTC.

CDR3 sequence: CASSQDGGTPYGYTF. For the CDR3, the DNA is TGTGCCAGCAGCCAAGACGGGGGGACCCCCTATGGCTACACCTTC. This chain joins TRBV4-2 and TRBJ1-2; a possible D gene is TRBD1 (5 bases). The CDR3 sequence is 15 residues long. V dropped 0 bases and J dropped 4 bases, with 12 bases sitting between them. Germline V gene data show CDR1 as LGHNA and CDR2 as YNFKEQ.

This CDR3 reads CASSLRGGQGYEQYF. CDR3 nucleotides: TGCGCCAGCAGCTTGAGGGGGGGACAGGGTTACGAGCAGTACTTC. This chain joins TRBV5-1 and TRBJ2-7; TRBD1 matches at 9 bases. The length of the CDR3 is 15 residues. In germline, CDR1 is SGHRS, CDR2 YFSETQ. V lost 1 base and J lost 4; bases outside the gene matches: 6.

This clone was detected only a few times. The chain employs TRBV7-2 and TRBJ1-6; the D is unclear. V shed 1 base and J shed 6 bases, with 7 bases lying between them. Germline V gene sequence: CDR1 SGHTA, CDR2 FQGNSA. The CDR3 sequence is 14 residues long. The CDR3 DNA sequence: TGTGCCAGCAGCTTAGACAGTATTAATTCACCCCTCCACTTT. This encodes CASSLDSINSPLHF.

This rearrangement joins TRBV9 to TRBJ2-2; D is unclear. CDR3 length: 14 amino acids. The ends were cut back, 4 bases at V and 12 bases at J, with 19 bases in the middle. Germline assignment: CDR1 SGDLS and CDR2 YYNGEE. Here the CDR3 DNA reads TGTGCCAGCAGCCCATTCCTATCGGGTGATAAGCTGTTTTTT. Its translation is CASSPFLSGDKLFF.

The V gene is TRBV19, the J gene TRBJ1-1; 8 nucleotides agree with TRBD1. The CDR3 is 16 amino acids. Germline V gives CDR1 LNHDA, CDR2 SQIVND (reference sequence). V lost 5 bases and J lost 1; bases outside the gene matches: 9. The DNA for the CDR3 is TGTGCCAGTAGTCCGCGACAGGGGCCGGCGAACACTGAAGCTTTCTTT. Protein: CASSPRQGPANTEAFF.

The chain recombines TRBV7-2 with TRBJ2-5; 9 bases match TRBD2. Germline V gene sequence: CDR1 SGHTA, CDR2 FQGNSA. V trimming: 5 bases; J trimming: 11 bases; junction bases outside the gene matches: 3. The CDR3 has 11 residues. CDR3 residues: CASSPGLAQYF. For the CDR3, the DNA is TGTGCCAGCAGCCCAGGACTAGCGCAGTACTTC.

The chain recombines TRBV5-1 with TRBJ2-7; D is uncertain. The CDR3 covers 12 residues. V was trimmed by 0 bases and J by 4 bases, leaving 5 bases between them. The germline gives CDR1 SGHRS, CDR2 YFSETQ. The CDR3 loop reads CASSLEAYEQYF. Here the CDR3 DNA reads TGCGCCAGCAGCTTGGAAGCATACGAGCAGTACTTC.

This chain uses TRBV27 with TRBJ2-7; TRBD1 might be the D (6 bases). The germline gives CDR1 MNHEY, CDR2 SMNVEV (reference sequence). This CDR3 comprises 13 residues. Trimming removed 3 bases at V and 3 bases at J, with 9 bases between. The CDR3 is CASSFSRGYEQYF. CDR3 DNA: TGTGCCAGCAGTTTCTCCAGGGGCTACGAGCAGTACTTC.

This clone was observed once. The J gene is TRBJ1-5, the V gene TRBV29-1; 8 bases match TRBD1. CDR1 and CDR2 from the germline V gene are SQVTM and ANQGSEA. The CDR3 contains 14 residues. Germline trimming cut 7 bases from V and 0 bases from J; bases unmatched to any gene: 5. In DNA form, the CDR3 reads TGCAGCGCTGGGACAGGAGCTAGCAATCAGCCCCAGCATTTT. As protein: CSAGTGASNQPQHF.

This sequence joins TRBV11-2 and TRBJ1-3; no clear D. This CDR3 has 14 residues. V was clipped by 1 base and J by 0 bases, with 4 bases between them. Germline assignment: CDR1 SGHAT and CDR2 FQNNGV. CDR3 sequence: CASSLGPSGNTIYF. Here the CDR3 DNA reads TGTGCCAGCAGCTTAGGGCCCTCTGGAAACACCATATATTTT.

CDR3 sequence reads: CASSYPTGNTEAFF. The DNA of the CDR3 is TGTGCCAGCAGTTACCCTACAGGGAACACTGAAGCTTTCTTT. The V call is TRBV6-6, the J call TRBJ1-1; tentative D call: TRBD1 (5 bases). The CDR3 runs 14 residues. V dropped 2 bases and J dropped 1 base, with 8 bases sitting between them. Germline CDR1 MNHNY, CDR2 SVGAGI (reference sequence).